The TCR beta chain under discussion was sequenced for a study of CD8+ T cells in alopecia areata. V lost 2 bases and J lost 3, with 17 bases in between. Germline V lookup: CDR1 LNHDA, CDR2 SQIVND (reference sequence). The CDR3 has 17 amino acids. Peripheral blood samples and lesional scalp punch biopsies were obtained from alopecia areata patients. Study observations and caveats: When scalp samples are sequenced, resident alphabeta T cells of normal skin are also captured. Elevated clonality characterized lesional scalp relative to normal scalp, particularly in alopecia totalis/universalis.

The sample holds a few counts of this clone. Antigen unknown. Sequencing templates came from extracted RNA that was reverse transcribed into cDNA. Sequencing used immunoSEQ multiplex PCR; TCRdb keeps in-frame clones, though not all of them. The data contain 55,000 to 65,000 clones, about 40% of them singletons. The rearrangement uses TRBV19 and TRBJ1-5; no definite D call. The receptor was isolated from a human donor with alopecia areata. The sequencing input was NKG2D-low CD8+ T cells sorted from blood. CDR3 loop: CASSISSRGGLNQPQHF. The CDR3 bases are TGTGCCAGTAGTATATCATCTCGCGGAGGCCTCAATCAGCCCCAGCATTTT.